This TCR beta chain stems from a study of Ad26.COV2.S vaccination and SARS-CoV-2 variants. Study at large: Ad26.COV2.S, an intramuscular injection, was given once or twice 56 days apart.

Sequencing was performed with immunoSEQ multiplex PCR; in TCRdb, only in-frame clones are kept and a portion is missing. The table lists hundreds of thousands of clones, roughly 90% of them singletons. Treatment denoted: 19 received Ad26.COV2.S at low or high dose, single or two shots; a few received placebo; per-sample allocation not given. Samples came from day 63 after the first vaccine or placebo injection. CDR3 length: 13 residues. Germline V gives CDR1 SQVTM, CDR2 ANQGSEA. Trimming took off 7 bases at V and 3 bases at J, with 15 bases between the two ends. This TCR derives from a person between 18 and 59 years old who received the Ad26.COV2.S COVID-19 vaccine or a placebo. The sequencing here drew on peripheral blood, taken in a trial of Ad26.COV2.S vaccine versus placebo. This sequence joins TRBV29-1 and TRBJ1-1; D uncertain. The CDR3 DNA reads TGCAGCGCCCCAGAATTCCAGGACACTGAAGCTTTCTTT. Its protein is CSAPEFQDTEAFF.